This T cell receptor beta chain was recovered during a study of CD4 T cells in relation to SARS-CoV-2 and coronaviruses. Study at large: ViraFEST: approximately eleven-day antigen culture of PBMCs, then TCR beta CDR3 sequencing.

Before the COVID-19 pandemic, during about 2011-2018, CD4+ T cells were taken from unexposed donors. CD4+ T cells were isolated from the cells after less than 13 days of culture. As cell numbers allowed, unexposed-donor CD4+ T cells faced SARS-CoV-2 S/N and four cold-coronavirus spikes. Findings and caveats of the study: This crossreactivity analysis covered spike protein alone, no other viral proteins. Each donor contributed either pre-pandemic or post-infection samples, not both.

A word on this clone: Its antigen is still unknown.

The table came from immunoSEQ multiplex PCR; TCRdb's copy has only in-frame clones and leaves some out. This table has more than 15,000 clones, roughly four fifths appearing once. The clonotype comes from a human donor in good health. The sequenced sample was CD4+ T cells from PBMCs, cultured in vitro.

The chain's CDR3 is CASSVATYNEQFF. CDR3 bases: TGTGCCAGCAGTGTAGCAACCTACAATGAGCAGTTCTTC. The V and J genes are TRBV6-6 and TRBJ2-1; D call uncertain. Trimming shortened V by 5 bases and J by 2 bases, and 7 bases separated the two germline ends. The CDR3 is made up of 13 amino acids. Germline assignment: CDR1 MNHNY and CDR2 SVGAGI (reference sequence).